The rows below give T cell receptor beta chains drawn from one sample of a study of cytomegalovirus exposure and HLA in healthy donors. Clones were read by immunoSEQ multiplex PCR, and TCRdb kept only the in-frame ones, dropping some. The sample comprises about 76,000 clones, 70% to 80% of which are singletons, and approximately 2.4% rests with the top ten. Material: PBMCs. All receptors come from a man younger than 45 in good health and CMV-seronegative. Both conserved end residues are part of each CDR3. Each record gives: V gene, J gene, D gene, clone size, CDR3 protein, CDR3 DNA. The D gene is left open where the match is weak. A clone size is listed for some rows: how often the clone was seen (once, few, many), or a class if it is expanded.

>TRBV30|TRBJ1-2|.|.
CAWSLGRRDYGYPF
TGTGCCTGGAGTTTAGGCAGGCGAGACTATGGCTACCCCTTC
>TRBV28|TRBJ2-1|.|.
CASSLPNPGLSYNEQFF
TGTGCCAGCAGTTTGCCCAATCCGGGTCTCTCCTACAATGAGCAGTTCTTC
>TRBV6-6|TRBJ2-3|.|.
CASSSSPDTQYF
TGTGCCAGCAGTTCGTCTCCAGATACGCAGTATTTT
>TRBV13|TRBJ2-1|.|.
CASSPQDSDSYNEQFF
TGTGCCAGCAGCCCGCAGGACAGTGACTCCTACAATGAGCAGTTCTTC
>TRBV4-1|TRBJ2-7|.|.
CASSQAPGSQPEQYF
TGCGCCAGCAGCCAAGCCCCAGGCTCACAGCCCGAGCAGTACTTC
>TRBV7-9|TRBJ1-2|.|.
CASSLMRADGYTF
TGTGCCAGCAGCTTAATGAGGGCGGATGGCTACACCTTC
>TRBV7-9|TRBJ2-1|.|.
CASSLFAGLSYNEQFF
TGTGCCAGCAGCTTATTTGCGGGCCTCTCCTACAATGAGCAGTTCTTC
>TRBV30|TRBJ2-7|.|once
CAWSEGGDYEQYF
TGTGCCTGGAGTGAGGGGGGGGATTACGAGCAGTACTTC
>TRBV28|TRBJ2-7|TRBD2|once
CASSLGSGRAEKAYEQYF
TGTGCCAGCAGTTTAGGTAGCGGGAGGGCCGAAAAAGCCTACGAGCAGTACTTC
>TRBV7-8|TRBJ1-2|.|.
CASSLASGGGYTF
TGTGCCAGCAGCTTAGCGAGTGGGGGGGGCTACACCTTC
>TRBV6-5|TRBJ1-2|.|.
CASSYAGGGGYTF
TGTGCCAGCAGTTACGCGGGGGGGGGTGGCTACACCTTC
>TRBV18|TRBJ2-1|TRBD1|.
CASSPGQGNYNEQFF
TGTGCCAGCTCACCAGGACAGGGGAACTACAATGAGCAGTTCTTC
>TRBV4-3|TRBJ2-7|TRBD2|few
CASSQDPSGGPNEQYF
TGCGCCAGCAGCCAAGACCCTAGCGGGGGGCCCAACGAGCAGTACTTC
>TRBV5-1|TRBJ1-1|.|.
CASSLDGREASEAFF
TGCGCCAGCAGCTTGGACGGCAGGGAGGCGAGTGAAGCTTTCTTT
>TRBV27|TRBJ2-5|TRBD1|.
CASLSPTGKAPPQETQYF
TGTGCCAGCCTCTCCCCGACAGGGAAGGCCCCTCCCCAAGAGACCCAGTACTTC
>TRBV7-2|TRBJ2-7|.|few
CASSPSYEQYF
TGTGCCAGCAGCCCTTCCTACGAGCAGTACTTC
>TRBV6-5|TRBJ2-7|TRBD2|.
CASGISGGTYEQYF
TGTGCCAGCGGGATTAGCGGGGGAACCTACGAGCAGTACTTC
>TRBV6-4|TRBJ1-5|TRBD1|.
CASSDSIEYGTGQGIGNQPQHF
TGTGCCAGCAGTGACTCGATAGAGTATGGTACCGGACAGGGCATAGGCAATCAGCCCCAGCATTTT
>TRBV6-1|TRBJ2-7|TRBD1|.
CASRTGGSGGYEQYF
TGTGCCAGCAGGACAGGGGGTTCGGGGGGCTACGAGCAGTACTTC
>TRBV4-1|TRBJ2-4|TRBD2|.
CASSQDLVTSHIQYF
TGCGCCAGCAGCCAAGATCTGGTGACTAGCCACATTCAGTACTTC
>TRBV5-1|TRBJ1-5|.|.
CASKTGDNQPQHF
TGCGCCAGCAAGACAGGAGACAATCAGCCCCAGCATTTT
>TRBV6-5|TRBJ2-5|TRBD2|.
CASRPSSGSETQYF
TGTGCCAGCAGACCATCTAGCGGGAGTGAGACCCAGTACTTC
>TRBV19|TRBJ1-1|.|.
CASSTTTNTEAFF
TGTGCCAGTAGTACAACAACGAACACTGAAGCTTTCTTT
>TRBV18|TRBJ1-2|.|.
CASSPPSSYGYTF
TGTGCCAGCTCACCACCGAGTTCTTATGGCTACACCTTC
>TRBV5-1|TRBJ2-5|TRBD1|.
CARRGQGAWEQYF
TGCGCCAGGCGAGGACAGGGGGCTTGGGAGCAGTACTTC
>TRBV28|TRBJ2-7|.|.
CASSLYPVYEQYF
TGTGCCAGCAGTTTATATCCGGTCTACGAGCAGTACTTC
>TRBV5-4|TRBJ2-2|TRBD2|.
CASSSGLGAGELFF
TGTGCCAGCAGCTCGGGACTAGGGGCCGGGGAGCTGTTTTTT
>TRBV19|TRBJ2-7|TRBD1|.
CASSMDRVEEQYF
TGTGCCAGTAGTATGGACAGGGTGGAAGAGCAGTACTTC
>TRBV11-3|TRBJ2-2|TRBD2|.
CASSLRGDAGELFF
TGTGCCAGCAGCTTACGGGGGGACGCCGGGGAGCTGTTTTTT
>TRBV7-6|TRBJ1-3|.|few
CASSLSGGPGNTIYF
TGTGCCAGCAGCTTGAGCGGAGGGCCTGGAAACACCATATATTTT
>TRBV27|TRBJ1-5|.|few
CASSGQPNQPQHF
TGTGCCAGCTCCGGACAGCCCAATCAGCCCCAGCATTTT
>TRBV7-8|TRBJ1-3|.|.
CASSLGQTYSGNTIYF
TGTGCCAGCAGCTTAGGGCAGACATACTCTGGAAACACCATATATTTT
>TRBV18|TRBJ1-1|.|.
CASSLRVEAFF
TGTGCCAGCTCACTCAGGGTCGAAGCTTTCTTT
>TRBV11-2|TRBJ1-1|.|.
CASSINRVEAFF
TGTGCCAGCAGCATAAACCGAGTTGAAGCTTTCTTT
>TRBV28|TRBJ1-4|TRBD1|.
CASSMRDSPGSKLFF
TGTGCCAGCAGTATGCGGGACAGTCCCGGCTCAAAACTGTTTTTT
>TRBV7-9|TRBJ1-2|.|.
CASNHRDYKRSNYGYTF
TGTGCCAGCAACCACCGGGACTACAAACGAAGTAACTATGGCTACACCTTC
>TRBV13|TRBJ1-3|TRBD1|.
CASEQGGNGNTIYF
TGTGCCAGCGAACAGGGGGGAAATGGAAACACCATATATTTT
>TRBV7-9|TRBJ2-5|TRBD1|.
CASSSDRGETQYF
TGTGCCAGCAGCTCGGACAGGGGAGAGACCCAGTACTTC
>TRBV6-5|TRBJ1-1|.|once
CASTEQAGPGKTFF
TGTGCCAGCACCGAGCAGGCAGGGCCGGGTAAAACTTTCTTT
>TRBV7-2|TRBJ1-2|.|.
CASSLLAGKYTF
TGTGCCAGCAGCTTATTGGCTGGCAAGTACACCTTC
>TRBV11-2|TRBJ2-7|.|.
CASSLEVYEQYF
TGTGCCAGCAGTCTGGAGGTATACGAGCAGTACTTC
>TRBV27|TRBJ2-2|TRBD1|.
CASSPPGQVTGELFF
TGTGCCAGCAGTCCACCGGGACAGGTCACCGGGGAGCTGTTTTTT
>TRBV5-1|TRBJ2-7|TRBD1|.
CASSFTPGTEEEQYF
TGCGCCAGCAGCTTTACTCCGGGGACAGAGGAGGAGCAGTACTTC
>TRBV30|TRBJ1-6|.|.
CAWRDPGNYNSPLHF
TGTGCCTGGAGAGACCCCGGGAACTATAATTCACCCCTCCACTTT
>TRBV30|TRBJ2-3|.|.
CAWSPMGGTQYF
TGTGCCTGGAGTCCCATGGGCGGGACGCAGTATTTT
>TRBV10-3|TRBJ2-3|.|few
CAIQAIDTQYF
TGTGCCATTCAGGCGATAGATACGCAGTATTTT
>TRBV29-1|TRBJ1-4|.|.
CSSTGDGDEKLFF
TGCAGCTCAACGGGGGACGGGGATGAAAAACTGTTTTTT
>TRBV18|TRBJ1-1|TRBD1|few
CASSSRQGFQKNTEAFF
TGTGCCAGCTCATCCAGACAGGGTTTTCAAAAGAACACTGAAGCTTTCTTT
>TRBV9|TRBJ1-1|.|.
CASRALPAEAFF
TGTGCCAGCAGAGCCCTTCCGGCTGAAGCTTTCTTT
>TRBV28|TRBJ1-1|.|.
CASSLRQTSNTEAFF
TGTGCCAGCAGTCTACGACAGACAAGTAACACTGAAGCTTTCTTT
>TRBV19|TRBJ2-7|TRBD1|.
CASSAGQGFEQYF
TGTGCCAGTAGTGCCGGACAGGGATTCGAGCAGTACTTC
>TRBV2|TRBJ1-4|TRBD1|.
CASSDIIQGAREKLFF
TGTGCCAGCAGTGATATAATTCAGGGGGCGAGGGAAAAACTGTTTTTT
>TRBV6-1|TRBJ1-1|.|few
CASSEVSRDTEAFF
TGTGCCAGCAGTGAGGTGTCCAGGGACACTGAAGCTTTCTTT
>TRBV27|TRBJ2-7|.|.
CASSLKASGSYEQYF
TGTGCCAGCAGTTTAAAGGCCAGCGGTTCCTACGAGCAGTACTTC
>TRBV6-1|TRBJ2-5|.|.
CASTSRQPTKTQYF
TGTGCCAGCACCTCTCGACAGCCCACCAAGACCCAGTACTTC
>TRBV19|TRBJ1-1|.|.
CASSIDQGRTEAFF
TGTGCCAGTAGTATAGATCAGGGAAGAACTGAAGCTTTCTTT
>TRBV9|TRBJ2-7|TRBD2|.
CASSSSGGYSYEQYF
TGTGCCAGCAGCTCTAGCGGGGGGTACTCCTACGAGCAGTACTTC
>TRBV30|TRBJ2-7|.|once
CAWTLTGIPYEQYF
TGTGCCTGGACCCTAACAGGGATCCCCTACGAGCAGTACTTC
>TRBV30|TRBJ2-7|.|.
CAWSRGSYEQYF
TGTGCCTGGAGTCGGGGCTCCTACGAGCAGTACTTC
>TRBV30|TRBJ2-5|TRBD1|.
CAWSASISGQRKETQYF
TGTGCCTGGAGTGCATCCATATCGGGACAGCGAAAAGAGACCCAGTACTTC